This TCR beta chain was sequenced during a study of T cells after yellow fever vaccination. Using its own MiXCR run on the 5' RACE reads, TCRdb lists one record per CDR3 protein. The sample lists about 230,000 distinct CDR3 sequences; about 7% were seen once. V gave up 1 base and J gave up 6 bases, with 19 bases separating them. Germline V lookup: CDR1 SGHDT, CDR2 YYEEEE. The CDR3 is 16 amino acids. This clonotype has just a few counts. The specimen was CD4+ T cells sorted from PBMCs, collected on the day of the yellow fever booster vaccination. The source is a man aged 25 to 40 who received the YFV17D yellow fever vaccine. The chain couples TRBV5-6 to TRBJ1-2; D is ambiguous. In DNA form, the CDR3 reads TGTGCCAGCAGCTTGCCCGACCGAAGAGACACCAATGGCTACACCTTC. Encoded protein: CASSLPDRRDTNGYTF.